This T cell receptor (beta chain) came from a study of monozygotic twins with inflammatory bowel disease. It was around 3.5 ug of total RNA that each TCR library used. For each CDR3 protein, TCRdb gives one entry from its re-call of the 5' RACE reads, without DNA. Its clone listing holds about 350,000 distinct CDR3 sequences. CDR3 length: 15 residues. Per the germline V gene, CDR1 is LGHDT and CDR2 is YNNKEL (reference sequence). The sequence came from a human donor with ulcerative colitis or Crohn's disease, or a healthy co-twin of an affected twin (not recorded which). Sequencing was carried out using blood. The chain is built from TRBV3-1 and TRBJ2-4; TCRdb's D gene call, TRBD1, goes unchecked for lack of DNA. The CDR3 sequence: CASSFAQGPKNIQYF.